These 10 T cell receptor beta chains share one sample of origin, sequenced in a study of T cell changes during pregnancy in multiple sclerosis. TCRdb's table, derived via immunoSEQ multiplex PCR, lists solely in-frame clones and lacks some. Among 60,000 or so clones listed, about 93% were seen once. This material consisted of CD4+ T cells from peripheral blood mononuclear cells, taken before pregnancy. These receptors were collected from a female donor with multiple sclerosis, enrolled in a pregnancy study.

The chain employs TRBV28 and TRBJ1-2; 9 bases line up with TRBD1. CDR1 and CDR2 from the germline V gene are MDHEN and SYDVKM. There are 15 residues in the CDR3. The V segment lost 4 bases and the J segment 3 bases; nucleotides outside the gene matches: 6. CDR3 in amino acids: CASSSPGTGHYGYTF. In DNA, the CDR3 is TGTGCCAGCAGTTCCCCTGGGACAGGGCACTATGGCTACACCTTC.

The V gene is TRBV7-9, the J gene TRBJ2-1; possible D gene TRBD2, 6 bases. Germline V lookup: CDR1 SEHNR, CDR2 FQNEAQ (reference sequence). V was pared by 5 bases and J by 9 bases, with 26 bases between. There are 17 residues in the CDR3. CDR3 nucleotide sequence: TGTGCCAGCAGCACCCCGACTAGAGGGAGCAAATTGGGTGAGCAGTTCTTC. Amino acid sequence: CASSTPTRGSKLGEQFF.

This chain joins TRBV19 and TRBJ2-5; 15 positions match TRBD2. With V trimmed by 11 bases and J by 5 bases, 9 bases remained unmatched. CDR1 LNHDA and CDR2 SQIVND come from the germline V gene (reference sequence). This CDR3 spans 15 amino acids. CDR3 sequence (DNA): TGTGCCTCTCAAGGACTAGCGGGAGGGGGTGAGACCCAGTACTTC. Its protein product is CASQGLAGGGETQYF.

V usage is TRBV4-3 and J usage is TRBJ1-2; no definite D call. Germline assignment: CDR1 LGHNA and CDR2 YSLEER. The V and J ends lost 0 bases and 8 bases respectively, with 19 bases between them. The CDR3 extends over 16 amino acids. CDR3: CASSQESTGFAGGYTF. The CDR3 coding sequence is TGCGCCAGCAGCCAAGAGTCGACGGGCTTCGCGGGAGGCTACACCTTC.

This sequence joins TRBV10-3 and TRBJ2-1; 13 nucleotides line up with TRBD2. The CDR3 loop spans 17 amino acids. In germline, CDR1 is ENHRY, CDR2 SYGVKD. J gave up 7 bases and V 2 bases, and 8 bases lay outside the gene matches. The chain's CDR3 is CAISEPGLAGVGNEQFF. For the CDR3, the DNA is TGTGCCATCAGTGAGCCCGGACTAGCGGGAGTAGGGAATGAGCAGTTCTTC.

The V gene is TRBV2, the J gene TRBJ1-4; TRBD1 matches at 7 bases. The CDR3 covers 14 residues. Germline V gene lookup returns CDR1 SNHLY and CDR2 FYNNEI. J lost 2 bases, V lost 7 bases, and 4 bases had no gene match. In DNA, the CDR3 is TGTGCCAGCAAGAAACAGGGGACTAATGAAAAACTGTTTTTT. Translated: CASKKQGTNEKLFF.

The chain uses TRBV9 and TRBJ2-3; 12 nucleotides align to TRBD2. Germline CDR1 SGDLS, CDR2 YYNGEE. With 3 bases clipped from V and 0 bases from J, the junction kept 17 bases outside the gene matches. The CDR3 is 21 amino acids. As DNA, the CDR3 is TGTGCCAGCAGCGCAGTTCGGGTACTAGCGGGAGGAGGACCTAGCACAGATACGCAGTATTTT. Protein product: CASSAVRVLAGGGPSTDTQYF.

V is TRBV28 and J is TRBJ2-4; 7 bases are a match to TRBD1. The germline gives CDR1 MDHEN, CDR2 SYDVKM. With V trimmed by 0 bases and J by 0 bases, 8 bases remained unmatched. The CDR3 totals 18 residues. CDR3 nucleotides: TGTGCCAGCAGTTTATGGGGCCAAGGGGGCTCAGCCAAAAACATTCAGTACTTC. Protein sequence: CASSLWGQGGSAKNIQYF.

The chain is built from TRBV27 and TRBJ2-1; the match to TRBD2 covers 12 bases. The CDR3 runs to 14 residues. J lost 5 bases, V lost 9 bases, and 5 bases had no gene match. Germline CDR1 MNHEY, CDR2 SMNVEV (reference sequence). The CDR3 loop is CASTRTSGNNEQFF. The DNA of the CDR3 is TGTGCCAGTACCCGGACTAGCGGGAACAATGAGCAGTTCTTC.

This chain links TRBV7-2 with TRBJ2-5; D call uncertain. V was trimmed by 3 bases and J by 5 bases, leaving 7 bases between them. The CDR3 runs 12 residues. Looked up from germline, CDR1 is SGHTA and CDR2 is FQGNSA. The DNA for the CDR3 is TGTGCCAGCAGCTTCGCCCGGGAGACCCAGTACTTC. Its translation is CASSFARETQYF.